The 14 T cell receptor beta chains below were found in one sample sequenced in a study of T cells in tuberculosis. The method was immunoSEQ multiplex PCR; TCRdb's version includes in-frame clones alone and lacks a portion of them. The sample shows 30,000 to 40,000 clones, approximately 97% of them seen only once. Sequenced sample: PBMCs. The receptors were sampled from a donor aged 10-29 years with latent tuberculosis or without tuberculosis infection.

This clone has a single count. The chain uses TRBV15 and TRBJ2-7; D not resolved. The CDR3 consists of 14 residues. V was shortened by 3 bases and J by 3 bases, with 12 bases between the two germline ends. Per the germline V gene, CDR1 is LNHNV and CDR2 is YYDKDF (reference sequence). The CDR3 region has the DNA TGTGCCACCAGCAGCTACGGTGAGGTCTACGAGCAGTACTTC. This translates into CATSSYGEVYEQYF.

The J gene is TRBJ2-7, the V gene TRBV5-5, with 8 bases identical to TRBD2. CDR1 is SGHKS and CDR2 is YYEKEE in the germline V gene (reference sequence). This CDR3 comprises 14 residues. The trim removed 5 bases at V and 3 bases at J, leaving 7 bases unmatched. Here the CDR3 DNA reads TGTGCCAGCAGTCTAGCGGGTCCTCACTACGAGCAGTACTTC. Its protein product is CASSLAGPHYEQYF.

The chain has TRBV4-1 and TRBJ2-3; 9 positions agree with TRBD1. Germline V gives CDR1 MGHRA, CDR2 YSYEKL. V lost 4 bases to trimming and J lost 4 bases; unmatched junction nucleotides: 9. This CDR3 has 16 residues. CDR3 nucleotides: TGCGCCAGCAGCCCGAATTCCGGGACAGGGCCAGATACGCAGTATTTT. Its translation: CASSPNSGTGPDTQYF.

The chain combines TRBV27 with TRBJ2-5; D is undetermined. Per the germline V gene, CDR1 is MNHEY and CDR2 is SMNVEV (reference sequence). The CDR3 totals 13 residues. Trimming shortened V by 5 bases and J by 5 bases, and 12 bases separated the two germline ends. Here the CDR3 reads CASSPPRVETQYF. CDR3 bases: TGTGCCAGCAGTCCACCTCGGGTGGAGACCCAGTACTTC.

J is TRBJ1-2 and V is TRBV2; D is uncertain. The CDR3 contains 15 residues. CDR1 is SNHLY and CDR2 is FYNNEI in the germline V gene. Trimming took 2 bases from V and 2 from J, leaving 12 bases between them. CDR3 sequence reads: CASSETLTVNYGYTF. Here the CDR3 DNA reads TGTGCCAGCAGTGAAACGCTAACGGTCAACTATGGCTACACCTTC.

A single count supports this clone. This sequence joins TRBV9 and TRBJ1-1; tentative D call: TRBD1 (5 bases). The CDR3 runs 13 residues. The V end lost 3 bases, the J end lost 5 bases, and 11 bases lay between the germline ends. Germline values: CDR1 SGDLS, CDR2 YYNGEE. DNA for the CDR3: TGTGCCAGCAGCGCGGGCAGGGCGACTGAAGCTTTCTTT. Protein product: CASSAGRATEAFF.

V is TRBV11-2 and J is TRBJ1-3; possible D gene TRBD1, 5 bases. Trimming removed 4 bases from V and 0 bases from J, with 16 bases in between. This CDR3 is built from 17 residues. CDR1 SGHAT and CDR2 FQNNGV come from the germline V gene. The CDR3 DNA sequence: TGTGCCAGCAGCTCTACCCGACAGACGGTCTCTGGAAACACCATATATTTT. It encodes CASSSTRQTVSGNTIYF.

V and J are TRBV28 and TRBJ1-2; D ambiguous. With 6 bases removed from V and 4 bases from J, the gap between germline ends came to 9 bases. The CDR3 is 12 amino acids. The germline V gene encodes CDR1 MDHEN and CDR2 SYDVKM. The CDR3 reads CASRKMSYGYTF. DNA of the CDR3: TGTGCCAGCAGGAAGATGAGCTATGGCTACACCTTC.

The rearrangement links TRBV27 to TRBJ1-1, with 7 bases that match TRBD1. This CDR3 spans 14 amino acids. Germline-derived CDR1 and CDR2 are MNHEY and SMNVEV (reference sequence). Germline trimming cut 5 bases from V and 1 base from J; bases unmatched to any gene: 4. This CDR3 is CASSRRGKNTEAFF. The CDR3, as DNA: TGTGCCAGCAGTCGCAGGGGGAAGAACACTGAAGCTTTCTTT.

Of note for this clone: A junction end diverges from the germline sequence, so it may reflect a read error. This chain links TRBV6-4 with TRBJ1-5; no clear D gene. Germline CDR1 and CDR2: MRHNA and SNTAGT. The CDR3 has 15 residues. The CDR3 loop reads CASCEGRDSNQPQHF. DNA of the CDR3: TGTGCCAGCTGTGAAGGTCGGGATAGCAATCAGCCCCAGCATTTT.

The chain links TRBV5-1 to TRBJ1-1; weak D call: TRBD1 (5 bases). The CDR3 is 14 residues long. The ends were cut back, 4 bases at V and 6 bases at J, with 16 bases in the middle. Germline CDR1 is SGHRS and CDR2 is YFSETQ. CDR3 region: CASSVGALRAEAFF. In DNA form, the CDR3 reads TGCGCCAGCAGCGTAGGGGCCCTAAGGGCTGAAGCTTTCTTT.

The J gene is TRBJ2-2, the V gene TRBV5-1; 9 bases line up with TRBD1. The CDR3 has 15 amino acids. After removal of 2 bases from V and 7 bases from J, the junction contained 6 bases not matched to a gene. The V gene's germline CDR1 is SGHRS and CDR2 YFSETQ. Here the CDR3 DNA reads TGCGCCAGCAGCTTCCGGACAGGGGATGTCGGGGAGCTGTTTTTT. It codes for CASSFRTGDVGELFF.

The chain's CDR3 is CASSLETGAPQYF. In DNA form, the CDR3 reads TGTGCCAGCAGTTTGGAAACAGGGGCTCCTCAGTACTTC. The chain has TRBV27 and TRBJ2-4; 7 bases agree with TRBD1. The V gene's germline CDR1 is MNHEY and CDR2 SMNVEV (reference sequence). The CDR3 runs to 13 residues. V lost 3 bases and J lost 12; bases outside the gene matches: 8.

This chain connects TRBV5-5 to TRBJ1-2; D uncertain. Trimming stripped 0 bases from V and 1 base from J, with 19 bases between. The germline gives CDR1 SGHKS, CDR2 YYEKEE (reference sequence). The CDR3 sequence is 18 residues long. The CDR3 DNA sequence: TGTGCCAGCAGCTTGGTCGGTGAGGGATCTAAGGTTAACTATGGCTACACCTTC. Protein: CASSLVGEGSKVNYGYTF.